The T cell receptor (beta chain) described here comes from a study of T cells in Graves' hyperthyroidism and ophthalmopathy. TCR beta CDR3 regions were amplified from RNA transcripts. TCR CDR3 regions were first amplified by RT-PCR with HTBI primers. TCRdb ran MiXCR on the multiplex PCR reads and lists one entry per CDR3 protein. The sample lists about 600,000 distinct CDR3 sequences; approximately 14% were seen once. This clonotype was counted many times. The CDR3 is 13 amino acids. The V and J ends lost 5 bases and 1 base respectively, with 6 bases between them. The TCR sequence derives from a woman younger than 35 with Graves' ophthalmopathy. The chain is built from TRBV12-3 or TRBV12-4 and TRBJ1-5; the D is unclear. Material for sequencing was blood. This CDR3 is CASSKGSNQPQHF. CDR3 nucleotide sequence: TGTGCCAGCAGTAAGGGAAGCAATCAGCCCCAGCATTTT.